This T cell receptor beta chain was sequenced for a study of T cells in Graves' hyperthyroidism and ophthalmopathy. Trimming removed 0 bases from V and 1 base from J; junction bases left unmatched: 7. CDR1 and CDR2 from the germline V gene are SGHVS and FNYEAQ. CDR3 size: 17 residues. Amplification of TCR beta CDR3 regions used RNA as the template. The study used the HTBI primer set for a first-round RT-PCR of the TCR CDR3. MiXCR was run by TCRdb on the multiplex PCR reads, yielding one entry per CDR3 protein. In the table there are some 350,000 distinct CDR3 sequences, roughly 13% of which are singletons. Clinical Activity Scores of at least 3, NOSPECS grades of at least 4 and durations under 3 months characterized ophthalmopathy patients. Regarding this clonotype: Its antigen is currently unknown.

Study-wide results and limits: Model output signaled ophthalmopathy a median 6.5 months ahead of onset. Peripheral blood also featured most of the thyroid clonotypes expanded above 0.001.

This TCR came from a woman aged 40 to 49 with Graves' ophthalmopathy. This chain uses TRBV7-6 with TRBJ2-3; 7 bases agree with TRBD1. Sequenced input: blood. Written as DNA, the CDR3 is TGTGCCAGCAGCTTAGCTTGGGACAGACCGGGCACAGATACGCAGTATTTT. It codes for CASSLAWDRPGTDTQYF.